One and the same sample provided the 13 T cell receptor beta chains below, sequenced in a study of T cell changes during pregnancy in multiple sclerosis. Profiling relied on immunoSEQ multiplex PCR, and the TCRdb table lists in-frame clones only, not all of them. The table shows about 72,000 clones, with roughly 91% occurring only once. This material consisted of peripheral blood, taken in the third trimester of pregnancy. All receptors derive from a female donor in good health, enrolled as a control in a pregnancy study.

This sequence joins TRBV19 and TRBJ2-7; D perhaps matches TRBD1 (6 bases). The CDR3 totals 15 residues. Germline loops: CDR1 LNHDA, CDR2 SQIVND (reference sequence). Between the trimmed V and J ends, which lost 3 bases and 3 bases, there was a span of 15 bases. CDR3 DNA: TGTGCCAGTAGTATTGGACAGAATACCTTCTACGAGCAGTACTTC. This gives the protein CASSIGQNTFYEQYF.

Here the CDR3 DNA reads TGTGCCAGCAGACCACTAGCGGGAGCTCGGAATGAGCAGTTCTTC. It codes for CASRPLAGARNEQFF. The genes are TRBV6-5 and TRBJ2-1; 11 bases are a match to TRBD2. This CDR3 has 15 amino acids. From germline, CDR1 is MNHEY and CDR2 SVGAGI. The junction had 8 bases not matched to a gene; V was cut back by 6 bases and J by 7 bases.

The gene calls are TRBV28 and TRBJ1-2, with a possible D match to TRBD1 (5 bases). This CDR3 contains 14 residues. The ends were cut back, 6 bases at V and 5 bases at J, with 16 bases in the middle. From germline, CDR1 is MDHEN and CDR2 SYDVKM. DNA for the CDR3: TGTGCCAGCAGGCGGGACGCCGTTATATATGGCTACACCTTC. Translation: CASRRDAVIYGYTF.

Only one count was recorded for this clone. The V and J genes are TRBV5-1 and TRBJ1-3; 7 bases fit TRBD1. V lost 1 base to trimming and J lost 4 bases; unmatched junction nucleotides: 11. This CDR3 is 17 amino acids long. CDR1 is SGHRS, CDR2 YFSETQ, per germline. CDR3 region: CASSLRDRTGAGNTIYF. The CDR3 DNA reads as TGCGCCAGCAGCTTGAGGGACCGCACAGGGGCGGGAAACACCATATATTTT.

The chain carries TRBV5-4 and TRBJ2-1; 7 nucleotides agree with TRBD2. V gave up 5 bases and J gave up 0 bases; unmatched junction bases: 8. The germline V gene encodes CDR1 SGHNT and CDR2 YYREEE (reference sequence). The CDR3 sequence is 16 residues long. In DNA form, the CDR3 reads TGTGCCAGCAGAGGAGCTAGCGGATCCTCCTACAATGAGCAGTTCTTC. Its translation: CASRGASGSSYNEQFF.

The chain employs TRBV19 and TRBJ2-6; 8 nucleotides line up with TRBD1. CDR3 length: 16 amino acids. From germline, CDR1 is LNHDA and CDR2 SQIVND (reference sequence). Trimming cost V 8 bases and J 0 bases; bases outside gene matches: 6. The CDR3 coding sequence is TGTGCCAGTGGGAGGACAGGGACCTCTGGGGCCAACGTCCTGACTTTC. Translation gives CASGRTGTSGANVLTF.

This sequence joins TRBV27 and TRBJ2-1, with a possible D match to TRBD1 (6 bases). The CDR3 contains 15 residues. Trimming stripped 5 bases from V and 1 base from J, with 12 bases between. Germline V gives CDR1 MNHEY, CDR2 SMNVEV (reference sequence). As DNA, the CDR3 is TGTGCCAGCAGTCAAACTAGGGGGTCCTACAATGAGCAGTTCTTC. Its translation is CASSQTRGSYNEQFF.

V usage is TRBV15 and J usage is TRBJ1-5; maybe TRBD1 (6 bases). Germline CDR1 is LNHNV and CDR2 is YYDKDF (reference sequence). With 9 bases removed from V and 2 bases from J, the gap between germline ends came to 17 bases. CDR3 size: 15 residues. This CDR3 reads CATEGGGRGNQPQHF. The CDR3 DNA reads TGTGCCACGGAGGGGGGGGGCAGGGGCAATCAGCCCCAGCATTTT.

The CDR3 sequence is CASTEDRIFYEQYF. CDR3 nucleotide sequence: TGTGCCAGCACGGAAGACAGGATATTCTACGAGCAGTACTTC. The V gene is TRBV11-2, the J gene TRBJ2-7; D might be TRBD1 (6 bases). This CDR3 has 14 amino acids. V was clipped by 7 bases and J by 3 bases, with 16 bases between them. The germline CDR1 and CDR2 sequences are SGHAT and FQNNGV.

The V gene is TRBV9, the J gene TRBJ1-2; tentatively, D is TRBD1 (6 bases). Trimming removed 3 bases at V and 6 bases at J, with 21 bases between. Per germline, CDR1 SGDLS and CDR2 YYNGEE. The CDR3 sequence is 16 residues long. This CDR3 is CASSARRGGVVDGYTF. The CDR3 nucleotides are TGTGCCAGCAGCGCGCGACGGGGGGGCGTTGTGGATGGCTACACCTTC. The variable domain in full, with the rest retrieved from reference TRBV9 and TRBJ1-2, is DSGVTQTPKHLITATGQRVTLRCSPRSGDLSVYWYQQSLDQGLQFLIQYYNGEERAKGNILERFSAQQFPDLHSELNLSSLELGDSALYFCASSARRGGVVDGYTFGSGTRLTVV.

CDR3 DNA: TGTGCCAGCAGCCCAGACAGGGTAAACACTGAAGCTTTCTTT. Residues: CASSPDRVNTEAFF. The rearrangement links TRBV7-2 to TRBJ1-1; 7 bases match TRBD1. The CDR3 runs 14 residues. CDR1 and CDR2 (germline): SGHTA, FQGNSA. V shed 5 bases, J shed 2 bases, and the junction held 5 bases outside the gene matches.

The chain employs TRBV10-3 and TRBJ1-5; D is perhaps TRBD1 (5 bases). CDR3 length equals 12 residues. Trimming took 6 bases from V and 5 from J, leaving 8 bases between them. The germline V gene has CDR1 ENHRY and CDR2 SYGVKD. CDR3 residues: CAISREDQPQHF. The CDR3 DNA reads TGTGCCATCAGCAGGGAGGATCAGCCCCAGCATTTT.

This chain links TRBV7-8 with TRBJ2-7, with 9 bases identical to TRBD1. Germline values: CDR1 SGHVS, CDR2 FQNEAQ. V lost 4 bases and J lost 1; bases outside the gene matches: 2. There are 14 residues in the CDR3. CDR3 sequence (DNA): TGTGCCAGCAGCTGGGGGACAGGGTCCTACGAGCAGTACTTC. This sequence encodes CASSWGTGSYEQYF.